This TCR beta chain is drawn from a study of shared clonotypes between healthy human individuals. Profiling relied on immunoSEQ multiplex PCR, and the TCRdb table lists in-frame clones only, not all of them. The profile covers about half a million clones, with 70% to 80% appearing a single time and 12% taken by the ten largest. The germline V gene encodes CDR1 SGHNT and CDR2 YYREEE (reference sequence). V dropped 2 bases and J dropped 1; count of bases not matched to a gene: 0. The CDR3 totals 14 residues. What was sequenced was PBMCs. V and J are TRBV5-4 and TRBJ1-5; 7 bases line up with TRBD1. The sequence derives from a woman aged 40 to 50 in good health. Some clones in this sample may be carry-over from other donors' samples. The CDR3 DNA follows: TGTGCCAGCAGCTTACAGGGGAGCAATCAGCCCCAGCATTTT. Translated, it gives CASSLQGSNQPQHF.